The 24 T cell receptor beta chains below were found in one sample sequenced in a study of shared clonotypes between healthy human individuals. The table came from immunoSEQ multiplex PCR; TCRdb's copy has only in-frame clones and leaves some out. The sample holds hundreds of thousands of clones, about 96% seen once. The source material was naive CD4+ T cells sorted from blood. Subset of the sample: CD45RA+ positively selected. These receptors were collected from a woman aged 25 to 45 in good health.

This clone was recorded once. J is TRBJ2-2 and V is TRBV2; D is uncertain. Trimming removed 4 bases from V and 4 bases from J, with 4 bases in between. Germline V gene data show CDR1 as SNHLY and CDR2 as FYNNEI. The CDR3 is 12 residues long. The CDR3 loop is CASSVGTGELFF. The CDR3 DNA sequence: TGTGCCAGCAGTGTGGGCACCGGGGAGCTGTTTTTT.

This sequence joins TRBV7-9 and TRBJ2-1; the match to TRBD2 covers 7 bases. Germline values: CDR1 SEHNR, CDR2 FQNEAQ (reference sequence). The CDR3 spans 18 residues. V was pared by 1 base and J by 0 bases, with 9 bases of the junction left unmatched. In DNA form, the CDR3 reads TGTGCCAGCAGCTTAGTTGCGGGACTAACACACTCCTACAATGAGCAGTTCTTC. This sequence encodes CASSLVAGLTHSYNEQFF.

This chain uses TRBV2 with TRBJ2-6, with a possible D match to TRBD2 (5 bases). The CDR3 is 17 amino acids. Trimming stripped 8 bases from V and 0 bases from J, with 17 bases between. From germline, CDR1 is SNHLY and CDR2 FYNNEI. The CDR3 DNA follows: TGTGCCAGCCGGGAAGAGGTACGGAGCTCTGGGGCCAACGTCCTGACTTTC. It codes for CASREEVRSSGANVLTF.

The J gene is TRBJ1-4, the V gene TRBV30; possible D gene TRBD1, 5 bases. The germline V gene encodes CDR1 GTSNPN and CDR2 SVGIG (reference sequence). This CDR3 has 15 residues. V gave up 2 bases and J gave up 8 bases, with 18 bases separating them. The DNA of the CDR3 is TGTGCCTGGAGTCCCCCGGGACCCAGCGGGGAAAAACTGTTTTTT. It yields the protein CAWSPPGPSGEKLFF.

The rearrangement joins TRBV7-6 to TRBJ1-3; unclear D gene. Trimming stripped 4 bases from V and 4 bases from J, with 14 bases between. The CDR3 covers 15 residues. Germline CDR1 and CDR2: SGHVS and FNYEAQ. CDR3 bases: TGTGCCAGCAGCTCAAACACAGTGTCCGGAAACACCATATATTTT. This sequence encodes CASSSNTVSGNTIYF.

The J gene is TRBJ1-2, the V gene TRBV7-8; 9 bases fit TRBD1. V dropped 2 bases and J dropped 8; count of bases not matched to a gene: 6. Germline loops: CDR1 SGHVS, CDR2 FQNEAQ. The CDR3 has 14 amino acids. The CDR3 coding sequence is TGTGCCAGCAGCTTAACGGGACAGGGAGGAGGCTACACCTTC. Its translation is CASSLTGQGGGYTF.

The chain is built from TRBV6-1 and TRBJ2-7; a weak D match, TRBD2 (5 bases). CDR1 is MNHNS, CDR2 SASEGT, per germline. V lost 5 bases and J 2 bases, leaving 10 bases between the germline ends. This CDR3 contains 13 residues. The CDR3 region has the DNA TGTGCCAGCAGTCGATCCGGGACCTACGAGCAGTACTTC. This encodes CASSRSGTYEQYF.

J is TRBJ2-5 and V is TRBV19, with D maybe TRBD1 (6 bases). Trimming left V 7 bases short and J 5 bases short, with 14 bases between. This CDR3 is built from 13 residues. Germline V gene lookup returns CDR1 LNHDA and CDR2 SQIVND (reference sequence). DNA for the CDR3: TGTGCCAGTAATCCAGGGGACACGGAGACCCAGTACTTC. This gives the protein CASNPGDTETQYF.

The chain links TRBV23-1 to TRBJ2-5, with D maybe TRBD2 (5 bases). Near its end, the DNA agrees better with TRBJ2-7, so the J call may be wrong. TRBV23-1 is an open reading frame whose function is uncertain. This CDR3 spans 17 amino acids. The DNA of the CDR3 is TGCGCCAGCAGTCAATCGAGGGCGGCTACCCTGCTCTCCGAGCAGTACTTC. Translating it yields CASSQSRAATLLSEQYF.

In its sample, this clone was seen once. The V call is TRBV28, the J call TRBJ1-1, with a weak D call TRBD1 (6 bases). The CDR3 length is 15 residues. The V gene's germline CDR1 is MDHEN and CDR2 SYDVKM. Trimming shortened V by 5 bases and J by 0 bases, and 13 bases separated the two germline ends. Written as DNA, the CDR3 is TGTGCCAGCAGTCTGGGGGGCCACATGAACACTGAAGCTTTCTTT. Its protein product is CASSLGGHMNTEAFF.

The chain is built from TRBV5-1 and TRBJ1-1; D gene uncertain. With 0 bases removed from V and 1 base from J, the gap between germline ends came to 4 bases. The CDR3 spans 13 residues. Germline lookup yields CDR1 SGHRS and CDR2 YFSETQ. The CDR3 here is CASSLVPNTEAFF. The DNA for the CDR3 is TGCGCCAGCAGCTTGGTCCCGAACACTGAAGCTTTCTTT.

The rearrangement uses TRBV27 and TRBJ2-3, with a tentative D call TRBD2 (5 bases). Germline V gene data show CDR1 as MNHEY and CDR2 as SMNVEV (reference sequence). V was pared by 6 bases and J by 4 bases, with 14 bases between. The length of the CDR3 is 14 residues. CDR3 nucleotide sequence: TGTGCCAGCAGGGAGGAATTGGTGGCAGATACGCAGTATTTT. Translated, it gives CASREELVADTQYF.

The chain links TRBV28 to TRBJ2-1; 7 bases align to TRBD2. The V and J ends lost 5 bases and 9 bases, in that order; junction bases with no gene match: 16. Germline CDR1 MDHEN, CDR2 SYDVKM. This CDR3 is built from 16 residues. The CDR3 region is CASSTPGTNEGCEQFF. For the CDR3, the DNA is TGTGCCAGCAGTACCCCCGGGACTAACGAAGGTTGTGAGCAGTTCTTC.

This chain connects TRBV7-6 to TRBJ2-1; 12 nucleotides line up with TRBD2. The J segment lost 10 bases and the V segment lost 7 bases, leaving 5 bases of the junction unmatched. Germline lookup yields CDR1 SGHVS and CDR2 FNYEAQ. CDR3 length: 13 amino acids. The CDR3 here is CASMRTSGDEQFF. CDR3 coding DNA: TGTGCCAGCATGCGGACTAGCGGGGACGAGCAGTTCTTC.

V and J are TRBV18 and TRBJ1-4; 8 bases match TRBD1. The germline CDR1 and CDR2 sequences are KGHSH and LQKENI. V lost 1 base to trimming and J lost 5 bases; unmatched junction nucleotides: 3. There are 15 residues in the CDR3. CDR3 in DNA: TGTGCCAGCTCACCACAGGACAGGGTGAATGAAAAACTGTTTTTT. It translates to CASSPQDRVNEKLFF.

The chain's CDR3 is CSVGLTGLGKNEQFF. Written as DNA, the CDR3 is TGCAGCGTAGGTCTAACGGGACTTGGAAAAAATGAGCAGTTCTTC. The chain employs TRBV29-1 and TRBJ2-1; tentatively, D is TRBD2 (6 bases). Germline V CDR1 and CDR2: SQVTM, ANQGSEA. Trimming removed 6 bases at V and 7 bases at J, with 22 bases between. This CDR3 contains 15 residues.

Comments on this clone: One end of the junction is discordant with germline, which a read error may explain. J is TRBJ2-7 and V is TRBV14; D remains ambiguous. This CDR3 is built from 12 residues. Germline CDR1 is SGHDN and CDR2 is FVKESK. CDR3: CASSQTFTGLNF. DNA of the CDR3: TGTGCCAGCAGCCAAACTTTCACCGGCTTAAACTTC. Full variable domain (outside the CDR3, taken from reference TRBV14 and TRBJ2-7): EAGVTQFPSHSVIEKGQTVTLRCDPISGHDNLYWYRRVMGKEIKFLLHFVKESKQDESGMPNNRFLAERTGGTYSTLKVQPAELEDSGVYFCASSQTFTGLNFGPGTRLTVT.

The V call is TRBV5-1, the J call TRBJ2-3; a weak D match, TRBD2 (6 bases). The V and J ends lost 4 bases and 3 bases respectively, with 12 bases between them. The CDR3 runs to 14 residues. Germline V gene sequence: CDR1 SGHRS, CDR2 YFSETQ. The CDR3 DNA is TGCGCCAGCAGCACCACCAGCGGGACAGATACGCAGTATTTT. The encoded protein is CASSTTSGTDTQYF. Full variable domain (outside the CDR3, taken from reference TRBV5-1 and TRBJ2-3): KAGVTQTPRYLIKTRGQQVTLSCSPISGHRSVSWYQQTPGQGLQFLFEYFSETQRNKGNFPGRFSGRQFSNSRSEMNVSTLELGDSALYLCASSTTSGTDTQYFGPGTRLTVL.

CDR3 DNA sequence: TGTGCCAGCAGACGGAGGGACTCGCGTGGGCACAATGAGCAGTTCTTC. Its protein is CASRRRDSRGHNEQFF. The rearrangement uses TRBV28 and TRBJ2-1, with D perhaps matching TRBD2 (6 bases). Germline V CDR1 and CDR2: MDHEN, SYDVKM. The CDR3 length is 16 residues. Trimming removed 6 bases from V and 5 bases from J, with 20 bases in between.

The chain employs TRBV29-1 and TRBJ2-1; TRBD2 might be the D (6 bases). Germline CDR1 SQVTM, CDR2 ANQGSEA. Trimming removed 5 bases at V and 3 bases at J, with 14 bases between. This CDR3 region has 14 residues. The CDR3 loop reads CSVHVAVNYNEQFF. The CDR3 DNA reads as TGCAGCGTTCATGTAGCGGTTAACTACAATGAGCAGTTCTTC.

The chain employs TRBV5-1 and TRBJ1-2; 9 bases match TRBD1. V shed 0 bases, J shed 8 bases, and the junction held 8 bases outside the gene matches. The germline CDR1 and CDR2 sequences are SGHRS and YFSETQ. There are 15 residues in the CDR3. Here the CDR3 reads CASSLGPRDRAGYTF. DNA of the CDR3: TGCGCCAGCAGCTTGGGGCCCCGGGACAGGGCAGGCTACACCTTC. The variable domain in full, with the rest retrieved from reference TRBV5-1 and TRBJ1-2, is KAGVTQTPRYLIKTRGQQVTLSCSPISGHRSVSWYQQTPGQGLQFLFEYFSETQRNKGNFPGRFSGRQFSNSRSEMNVSTLELGDSALYLCASSLGPRDRAGYTFGSGTRLTVV.

V and J are TRBV28 and TRBJ1-2, with 10 nucleotides matching TRBD1. This CDR3 contains 17 residues. The trim removed 1 base at V and 7 bases at J, leaving 12 bases unmatched. Germline V CDR1 and CDR2: MDHEN, SYDVKM. The CDR3 protein is CASSLFRGGTGESGYTF. Here the CDR3 DNA reads TGTGCCAGCAGTTTATTTAGGGGAGGGACAGGGGAGAGTGGCTACACCTTC.

V gene TRBV5-6 combines with J gene TRBJ2-7; possibly TRBD1 for D (6 bases). The germline V and J ends were trimmed by 6 bases and 0 bases, with 19 bases remaining between them. The CDR3 runs 16 residues. Germline assignment: CDR1 SGHDT and CDR2 YYEEEE. CDR3 DNA: TGTGCCAGCAACGTGCAGGGGACCTCTTACTCCTACGAGCAGTACTTC. Protein: CASNVQGTSYSYEQYF.

The rearrangement joins TRBV18 to TRBJ2-7; D possibly corresponds to TRBD1 (6 bases). This CDR3 has 15 residues. Germline V CDR1 and CDR2: KGHSH, LQKENI. The V and J ends lost 6 bases and 5 bases respectively, with 20 bases between them. CDR3 in amino acids: CASSPFDRSLNEQYF. CDR3 nucleotides: TGTGCCAGCTCGCCCTTCGACAGGTCTCTGAACGAGCAGTACTTC.